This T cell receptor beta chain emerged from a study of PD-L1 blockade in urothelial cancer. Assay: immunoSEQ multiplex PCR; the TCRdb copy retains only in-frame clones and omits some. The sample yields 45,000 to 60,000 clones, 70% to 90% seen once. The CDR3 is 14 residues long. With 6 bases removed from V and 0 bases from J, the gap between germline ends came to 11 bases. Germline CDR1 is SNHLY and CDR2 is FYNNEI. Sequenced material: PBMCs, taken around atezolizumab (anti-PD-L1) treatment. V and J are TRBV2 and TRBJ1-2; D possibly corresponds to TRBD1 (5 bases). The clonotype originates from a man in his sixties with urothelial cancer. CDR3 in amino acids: CASRLTTANYGYTF. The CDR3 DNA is TGTGCCAGCAGATTAACGACAGCTAACTATGGCTACACCTTC.